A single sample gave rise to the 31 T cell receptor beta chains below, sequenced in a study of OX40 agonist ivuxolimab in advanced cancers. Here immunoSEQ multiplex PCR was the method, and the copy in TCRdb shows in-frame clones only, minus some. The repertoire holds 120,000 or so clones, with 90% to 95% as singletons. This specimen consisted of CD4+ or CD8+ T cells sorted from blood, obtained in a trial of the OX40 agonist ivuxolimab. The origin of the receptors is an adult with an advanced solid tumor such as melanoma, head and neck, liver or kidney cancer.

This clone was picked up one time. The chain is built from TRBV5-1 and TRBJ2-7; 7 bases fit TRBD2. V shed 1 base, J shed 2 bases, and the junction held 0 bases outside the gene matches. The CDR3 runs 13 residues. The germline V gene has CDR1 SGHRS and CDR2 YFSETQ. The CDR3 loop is CASSLTSAYEQYF. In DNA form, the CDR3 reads TGCGCCAGCAGCTTGACTAGCGCCTACGAGCAGTACTTC.

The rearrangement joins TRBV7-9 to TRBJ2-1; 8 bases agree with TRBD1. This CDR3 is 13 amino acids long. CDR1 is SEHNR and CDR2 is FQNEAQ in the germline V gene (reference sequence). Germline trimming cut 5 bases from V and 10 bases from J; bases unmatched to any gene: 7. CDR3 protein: CASSGTGRPEQFF. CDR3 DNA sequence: TGTGCCAGCAGCGGGACAGGAAGGCCAGAGCAGTTCTTC. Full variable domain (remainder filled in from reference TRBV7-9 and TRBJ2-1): DTGVSQNPRHKITKRGQNVTFRCDPISEHNRLYWYRQTLGQGPEFLTYFQNEAQLEKSRLLSDRFSAERPKGSFSTLEIQRTEQGDSAMYLCASSGTGRPEQFFGPGTRLTVL.

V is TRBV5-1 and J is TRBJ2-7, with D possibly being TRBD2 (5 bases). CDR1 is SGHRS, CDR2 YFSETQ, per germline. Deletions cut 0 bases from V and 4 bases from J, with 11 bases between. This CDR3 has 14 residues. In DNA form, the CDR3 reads TGCGCCAGCAGCTTGGAGGGAGTGATATACGAGCAGTACTTC. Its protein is CASSLEGVIYEQYF.

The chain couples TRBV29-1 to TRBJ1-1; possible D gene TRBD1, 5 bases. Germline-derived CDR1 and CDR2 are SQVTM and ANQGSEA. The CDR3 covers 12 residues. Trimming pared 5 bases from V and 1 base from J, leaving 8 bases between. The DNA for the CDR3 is TGCAGCGTTCAGGGCTGGAACACTGAAGCTTTCTTT. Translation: CSVQGWNTEAFF. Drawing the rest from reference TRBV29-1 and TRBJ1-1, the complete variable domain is SAVISQKPSRDICQRGTSLTIQCQVDSQVTMMFWYRQQPGQSLTLIATANQGSEATYESGFVIDKFPISRPNLTFSTLTVSNMSPEDSSIYLCSVQGWNTEAFFGQGTRLTVV.

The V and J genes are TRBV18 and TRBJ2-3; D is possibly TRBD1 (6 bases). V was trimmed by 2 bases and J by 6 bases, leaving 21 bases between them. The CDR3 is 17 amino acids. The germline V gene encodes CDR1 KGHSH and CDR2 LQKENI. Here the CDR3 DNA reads TGTGCCAGCTCACCAATTGGTGGCAGGGGCACCGGGGATACGCAGTATTTT. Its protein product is CASSPIGGRGTGDTQYF.

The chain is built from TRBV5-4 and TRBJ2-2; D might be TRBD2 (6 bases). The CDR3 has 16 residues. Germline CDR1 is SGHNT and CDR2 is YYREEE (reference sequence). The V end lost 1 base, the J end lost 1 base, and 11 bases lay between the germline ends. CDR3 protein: CASSLRGLQNTGELFF. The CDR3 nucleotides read TGTGCCAGCAGCTTGAGGGGACTGCAGAACACCGGGGAGCTGTTTTTT.

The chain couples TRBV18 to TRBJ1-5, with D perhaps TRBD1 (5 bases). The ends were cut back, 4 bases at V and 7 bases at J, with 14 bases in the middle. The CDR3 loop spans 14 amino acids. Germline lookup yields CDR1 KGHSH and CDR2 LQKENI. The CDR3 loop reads CASSHQQEGQPQHF. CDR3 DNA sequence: TGTGCCAGCTCACACCAACAGGAGGGCCAGCCCCAGCATTTT.

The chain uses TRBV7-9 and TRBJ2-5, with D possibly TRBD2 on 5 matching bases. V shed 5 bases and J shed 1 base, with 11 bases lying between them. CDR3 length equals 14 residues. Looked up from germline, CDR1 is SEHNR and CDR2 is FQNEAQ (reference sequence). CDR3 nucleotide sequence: TGTGCCAGCAGCCAACTAGGCCTCCAAGAGACCCAGTACTTC. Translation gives CASSQLGLQETQYF.

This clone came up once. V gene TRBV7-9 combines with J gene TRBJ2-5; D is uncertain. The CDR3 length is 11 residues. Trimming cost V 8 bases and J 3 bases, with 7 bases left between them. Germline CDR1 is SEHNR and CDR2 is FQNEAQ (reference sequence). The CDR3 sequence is CASVLKETQYF. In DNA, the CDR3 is TGTGCCAGCGTACTAAAAGAGACCCAGTACTTC.

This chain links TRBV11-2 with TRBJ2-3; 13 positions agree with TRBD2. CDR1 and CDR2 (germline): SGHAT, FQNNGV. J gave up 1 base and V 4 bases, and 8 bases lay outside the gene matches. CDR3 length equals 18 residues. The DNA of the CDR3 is TGTGCCAGCAGCTCACTAGCGGGAGGGCCATTCGGCACAGATACGCAGTATTTT. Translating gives CASSSLAGGPFGTDTQYF.

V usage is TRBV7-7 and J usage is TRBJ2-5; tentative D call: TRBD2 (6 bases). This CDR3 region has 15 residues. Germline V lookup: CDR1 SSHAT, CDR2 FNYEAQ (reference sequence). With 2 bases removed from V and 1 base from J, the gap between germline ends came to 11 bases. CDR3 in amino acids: CASSLIPGGQETQYF. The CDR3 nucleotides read TGTGCCAGCAGCTTAATTCCCGGGGGCCAAGAGACCCAGTACTTC.

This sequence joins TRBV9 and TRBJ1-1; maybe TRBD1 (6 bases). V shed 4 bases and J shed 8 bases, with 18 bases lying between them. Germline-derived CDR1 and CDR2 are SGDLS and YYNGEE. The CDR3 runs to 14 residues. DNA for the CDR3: TGTGCCAGCAGCCTGGGGCCCACCCAGGGGGAAGCTTTCTTT. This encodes CASSLGPTQGEAFF. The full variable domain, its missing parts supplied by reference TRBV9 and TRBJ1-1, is DSGVTQTPKHLITATGQRVTLRCSPRSGDLSVYWYQQSLDQGLQFLIQYYNGEERAKGNILERFSAQQFPDLHSELNLSSLELGDSALYFCASSLGPTQGEAFFGQGTRLTVV.

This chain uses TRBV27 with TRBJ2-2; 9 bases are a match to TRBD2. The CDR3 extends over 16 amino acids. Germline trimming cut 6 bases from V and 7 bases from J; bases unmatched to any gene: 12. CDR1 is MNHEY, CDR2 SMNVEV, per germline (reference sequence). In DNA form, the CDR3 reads TGTGCCAGCAGGCAAACCCTAGCGGGAAATGGCGGGGAGCTGTTTTTT. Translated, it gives CASRQTLAGNGGELFF.

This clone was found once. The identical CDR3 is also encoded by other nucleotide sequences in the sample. Here the CDR3 reads CASSLVAGGGLGAYEQYF. In DNA, the CDR3 is TGTGCCAGCAGCTTAGTGGCGGGTGGGGGTCTTGGAGCCTACGAGCAGTACTTC. The chain employs TRBV11-2 and TRBJ2-7; D is possibly TRBD1 or TRBD2 (5 bases each). Germline CDR1 is SGHAT and CDR2 is FQNNGV. This CDR3 contains 18 residues. V was pared by 1 base and J by 2 bases, with 21 bases between. Variable domain in full (rest from reference TRBV11-2 and TRBJ2-7): EAGVAQSPRYKIIEKRQSVAFWCNPISGHATLYWYQQILGQGPKLLIQFQNNGVVDDSQLPKDRFSAERLKGVDSTLKIQPAKLEDSAVYLCASSLVAGGGLGAYEQYFGPGTRLTVT.

CDR3: CASSLMWGMDITYEQYF. DNA of the CDR3: TGTGCCAGCAGCTTAATGTGGGGCATGGACATCACCTACGAGCAGTACTTC. This chain joins TRBV5-8 and TRBJ2-7; possibly TRBD1 for D (5 bases). The CDR3 is 17 amino acids. Germline V lookup: CDR1 SGHTS, CDR2 YDEGEE. Trimming left V 2 bases short and J 2 bases short, with 20 bases between.

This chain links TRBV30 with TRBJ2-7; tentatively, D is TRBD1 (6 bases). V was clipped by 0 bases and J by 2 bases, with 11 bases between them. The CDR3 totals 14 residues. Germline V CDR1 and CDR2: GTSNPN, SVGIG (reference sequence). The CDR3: CAWSVRGGTYEQYF. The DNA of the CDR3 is TGTGCCTGGAGTGTGCGAGGGGGAACCTACGAGCAGTACTTC.

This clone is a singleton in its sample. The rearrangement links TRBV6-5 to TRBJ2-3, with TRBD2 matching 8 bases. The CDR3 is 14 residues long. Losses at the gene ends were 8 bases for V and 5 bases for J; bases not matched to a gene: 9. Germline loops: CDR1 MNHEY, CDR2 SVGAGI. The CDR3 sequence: CASWRGGGQDTQYF. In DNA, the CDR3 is TGTGCCAGCTGGAGGGGCGGGGGGCAAGATACGCAGTATTTT.

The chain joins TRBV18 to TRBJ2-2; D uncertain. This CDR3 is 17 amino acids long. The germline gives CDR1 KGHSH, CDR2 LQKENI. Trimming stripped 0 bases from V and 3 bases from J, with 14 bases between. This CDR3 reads CASSPPVRTADTGELFF. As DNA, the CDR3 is TGTGCCAGCTCACCACCGGTGCGAACTGCAGACACCGGGGAGCTGTTTTTT.

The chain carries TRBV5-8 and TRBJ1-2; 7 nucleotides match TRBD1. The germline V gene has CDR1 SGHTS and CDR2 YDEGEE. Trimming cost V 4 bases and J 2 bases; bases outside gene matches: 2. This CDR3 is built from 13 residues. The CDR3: CASSLQGNYGYTF. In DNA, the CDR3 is TGTGCCAGCAGCCTACAGGGGAACTATGGCTACACCTTC.

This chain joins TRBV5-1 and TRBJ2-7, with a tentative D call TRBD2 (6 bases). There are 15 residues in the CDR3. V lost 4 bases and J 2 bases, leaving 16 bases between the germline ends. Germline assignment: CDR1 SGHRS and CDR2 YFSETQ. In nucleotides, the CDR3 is TGCGCCAGCAGCCCCCTTCTAGCGCGTCCCTACGAGCAGTACTTC. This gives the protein CASSPLLARPYEQYF.

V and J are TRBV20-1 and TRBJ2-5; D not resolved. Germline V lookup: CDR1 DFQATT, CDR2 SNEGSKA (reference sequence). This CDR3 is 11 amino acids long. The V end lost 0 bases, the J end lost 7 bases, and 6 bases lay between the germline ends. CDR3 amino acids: CSAREGLTQYF. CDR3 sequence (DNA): TGCAGTGCTAGAGAGGGCCTGACCCAGTACTTC.

This CDR3 reads CASNESGTGTGYTF. DNA of the CDR3: TGTGCCAGCAACGAATCGGGGACAGGGACGGGCTACACCTTC. The rearrangement joins TRBV28 to TRBJ1-2, with 9 bases aligning to TRBD1. V gave up 7 bases and J gave up 8 bases; unmatched junction bases: 11. The V gene's germline CDR1 is MDHEN and CDR2 SYDVKM. The CDR3 is made up of 14 amino acids.

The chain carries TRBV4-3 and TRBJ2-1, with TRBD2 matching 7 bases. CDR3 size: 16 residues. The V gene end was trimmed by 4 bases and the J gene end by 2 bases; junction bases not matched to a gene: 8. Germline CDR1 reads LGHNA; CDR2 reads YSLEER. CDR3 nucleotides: TGCGCCAGCAGCCCAGCCCGAGGGAGGGCCTACAATGAGCAGTTCTTC. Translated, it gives CASSPARGRAYNEQFF.

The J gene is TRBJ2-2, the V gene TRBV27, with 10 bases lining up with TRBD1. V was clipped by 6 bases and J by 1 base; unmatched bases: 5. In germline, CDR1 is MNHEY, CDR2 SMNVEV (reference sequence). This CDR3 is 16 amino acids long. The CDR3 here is CASRTTGGENTGELFF. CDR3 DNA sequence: TGTGCCAGCAGGACGACAGGGGGCGAGAACACCGGGGAGCTGTTTTTT.

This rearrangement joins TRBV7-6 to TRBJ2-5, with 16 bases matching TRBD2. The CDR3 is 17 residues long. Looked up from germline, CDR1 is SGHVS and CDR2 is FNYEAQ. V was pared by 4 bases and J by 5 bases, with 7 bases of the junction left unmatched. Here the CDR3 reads CASSSGLAGGPEETQYF. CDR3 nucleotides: TGTGCCAGCAGCTCGGGACTAGCGGGAGGGCCAGAGGAGACCCAGTACTTC.

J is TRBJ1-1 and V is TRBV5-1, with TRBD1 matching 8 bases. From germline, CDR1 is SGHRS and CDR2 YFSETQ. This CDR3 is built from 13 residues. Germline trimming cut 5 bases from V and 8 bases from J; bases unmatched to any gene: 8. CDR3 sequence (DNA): TGCGCCAGCAGGATCACAGGGGGGGAGGAAGCTTTCTTT. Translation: CASRITGGEEAFF.

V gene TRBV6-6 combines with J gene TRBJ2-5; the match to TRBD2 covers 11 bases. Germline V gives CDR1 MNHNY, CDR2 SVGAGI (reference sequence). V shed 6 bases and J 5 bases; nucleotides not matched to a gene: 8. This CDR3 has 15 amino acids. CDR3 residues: CASSPSGRSVETQYF. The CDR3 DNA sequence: TGTGCCAGCAGCCCTAGCGGGAGGTCGGTCGAGACCCAGTACTTC.

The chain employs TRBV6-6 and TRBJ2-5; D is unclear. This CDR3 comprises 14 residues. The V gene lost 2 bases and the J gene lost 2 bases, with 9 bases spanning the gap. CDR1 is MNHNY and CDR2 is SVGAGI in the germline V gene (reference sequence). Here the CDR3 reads CASSYGGEQETQYF. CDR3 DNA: TGTGCCAGCAGTTACGGTGGCGAGCAAGAGACCCAGTACTTC.

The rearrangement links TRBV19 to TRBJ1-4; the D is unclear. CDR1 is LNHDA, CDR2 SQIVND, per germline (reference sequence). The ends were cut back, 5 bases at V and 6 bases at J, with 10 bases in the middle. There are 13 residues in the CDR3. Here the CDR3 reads CASSSARDEKLFF. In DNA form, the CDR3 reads TGTGCCAGTAGTTCGGCTAGGGATGAAAAACTGTTTTTT.

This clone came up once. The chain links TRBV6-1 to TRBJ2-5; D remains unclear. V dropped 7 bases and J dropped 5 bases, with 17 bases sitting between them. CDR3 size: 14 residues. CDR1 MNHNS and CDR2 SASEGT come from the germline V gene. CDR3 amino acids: CASTAPRGSETQYF. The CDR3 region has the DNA TGTGCCAGCACGGCCCCGCGTGGTTCGGAGACCCAGTACTTC.

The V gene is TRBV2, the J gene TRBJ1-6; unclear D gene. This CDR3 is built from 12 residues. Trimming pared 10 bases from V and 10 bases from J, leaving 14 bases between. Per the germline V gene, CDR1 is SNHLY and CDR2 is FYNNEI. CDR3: CATKGSRSPLHF. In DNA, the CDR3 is TGTGCCACTAAAGGGTCGAGGTCACCCCTCCACTTT.